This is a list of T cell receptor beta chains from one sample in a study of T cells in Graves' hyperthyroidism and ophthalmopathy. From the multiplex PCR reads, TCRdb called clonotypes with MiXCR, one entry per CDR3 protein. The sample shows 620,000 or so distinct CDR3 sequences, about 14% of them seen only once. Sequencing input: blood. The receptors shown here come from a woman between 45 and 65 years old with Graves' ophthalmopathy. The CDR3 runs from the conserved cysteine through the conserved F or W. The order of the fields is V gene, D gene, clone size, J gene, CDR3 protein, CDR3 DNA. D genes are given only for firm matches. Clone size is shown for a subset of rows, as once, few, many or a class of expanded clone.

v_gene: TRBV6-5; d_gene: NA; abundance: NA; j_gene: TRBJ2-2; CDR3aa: CASSYERIAGELFF; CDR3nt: TGTGCCAGCAGTTATGAGCGAATTGCCGGGGAGCTGTTTTTT
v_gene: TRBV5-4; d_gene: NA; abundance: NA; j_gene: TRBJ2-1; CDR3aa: CASSLPEGEQFF; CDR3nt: TGTGCCAGCAGCTTGCCCGAGGGTGAGCAGTTCTTC
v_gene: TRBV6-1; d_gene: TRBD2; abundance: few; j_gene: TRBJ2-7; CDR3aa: CASKGLARHEQYF; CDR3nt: TGTGCCAGCAAGGGACTAGCGAGGCACGAGCAGTACTTC
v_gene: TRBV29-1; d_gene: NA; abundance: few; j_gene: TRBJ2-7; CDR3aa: CSVGVGLGNEQYF; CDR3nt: TGCAGCGTTGGAGTCGGACTCGGAAACGAGCAGTACTTC
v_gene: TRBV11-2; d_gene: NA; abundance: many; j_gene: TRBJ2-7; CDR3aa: CASSREGFGSYEQYF; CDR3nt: TGTGCCAGCAGCCGTGAAGGGTTTGGGTCCTACGAGCAGTACTTC
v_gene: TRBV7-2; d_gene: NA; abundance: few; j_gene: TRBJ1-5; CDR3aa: CASSLGGTRGNQPQHF; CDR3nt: TGTGCCAGCAGCTTAGGTGGGACGAGGGGCAATCAGCCCCAGCATTTT
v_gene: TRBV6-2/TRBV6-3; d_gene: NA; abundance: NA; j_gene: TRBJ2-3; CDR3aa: CASSRDYTTDTQYF; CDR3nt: TGTGCCAGCAGCCGAGATTACACCACAGATACGCAGTATTTT
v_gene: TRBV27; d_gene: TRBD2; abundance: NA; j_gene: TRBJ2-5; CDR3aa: CASGGRTSGQETQYF; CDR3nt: TGTGCCAGCGGTGGACGGACTAGCGGCCAAGAGACCCAGTACTTC
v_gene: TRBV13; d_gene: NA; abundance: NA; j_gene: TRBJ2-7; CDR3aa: CASSLAIQYEQYF; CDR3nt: TGTGCCAGCAGCTTAGCTATCCAATACGAGCAGTACTTC
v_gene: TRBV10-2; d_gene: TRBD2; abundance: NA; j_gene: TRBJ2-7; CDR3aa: CASKEERELREQYF; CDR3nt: TGCGCCAGCAAAGAAGAGCGGGAGCTCCGGGAGCAGTACTTC
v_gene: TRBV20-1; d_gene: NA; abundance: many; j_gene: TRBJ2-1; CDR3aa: CSAREGSLGEQFF; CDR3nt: TGCAGTGCTAGAGAAGGTAGCCTTGGTGAGCAGTTCTTC
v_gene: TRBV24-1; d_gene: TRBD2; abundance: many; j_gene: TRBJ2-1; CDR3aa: CATATAGGHNEQFF; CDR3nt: TGTGCCACTGCGACAGCGGGAGGCCACAATGAGCAGTTCTTC
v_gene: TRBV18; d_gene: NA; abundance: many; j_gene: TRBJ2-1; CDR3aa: CASSPEYGDEQFF; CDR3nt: TGTGCCAGCTCACCGGAGTATGGGGATGAGCAGTTCTTC
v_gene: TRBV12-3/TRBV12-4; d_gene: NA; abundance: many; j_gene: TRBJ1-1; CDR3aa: CASSVHRGRWTEAFF; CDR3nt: TGTGCCAGCAGCGTGCATCGGGGGCGTTGGACTGAAGCTTTCTTT
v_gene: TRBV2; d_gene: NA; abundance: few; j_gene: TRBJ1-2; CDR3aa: CASSDLTNFYGYTF; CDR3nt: TGTGCCAGCAGTGATCTGACCAATTTCTATGGCTACACCTTC
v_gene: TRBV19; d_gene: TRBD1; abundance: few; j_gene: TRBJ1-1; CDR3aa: CASSSPTGLTEAFF; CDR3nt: TGTGCCAGTAGTTCACCGACAGGGCTCACTGAAGCTTTCTTT
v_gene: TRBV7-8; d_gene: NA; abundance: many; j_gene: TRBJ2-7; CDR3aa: CASSLSEIYYEQYF; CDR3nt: TGTGCCAGCAGCTTATCGGAAATATACTACGAGCAGTACTTC
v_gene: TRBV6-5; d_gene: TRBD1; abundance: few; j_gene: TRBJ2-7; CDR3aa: CASGQGERYEQYF; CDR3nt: TGTGCCAGCGGCCAGGGGGAACGCTACGAGCAGTACTTC
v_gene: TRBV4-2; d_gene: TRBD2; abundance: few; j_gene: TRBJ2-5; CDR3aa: CASSPQRGGLAGLEETQYF; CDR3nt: TGTGCCAGCAGCCCTCAAAGGGGAGGACTAGCGGGATTGGAGGAGACCCAGTACTTC
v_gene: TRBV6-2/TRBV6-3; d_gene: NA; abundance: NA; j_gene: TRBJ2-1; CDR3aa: CASSSQGKLFF; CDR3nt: TGTGCCAGCAGTTCCCAGGGGAAGTTGTTCTTC